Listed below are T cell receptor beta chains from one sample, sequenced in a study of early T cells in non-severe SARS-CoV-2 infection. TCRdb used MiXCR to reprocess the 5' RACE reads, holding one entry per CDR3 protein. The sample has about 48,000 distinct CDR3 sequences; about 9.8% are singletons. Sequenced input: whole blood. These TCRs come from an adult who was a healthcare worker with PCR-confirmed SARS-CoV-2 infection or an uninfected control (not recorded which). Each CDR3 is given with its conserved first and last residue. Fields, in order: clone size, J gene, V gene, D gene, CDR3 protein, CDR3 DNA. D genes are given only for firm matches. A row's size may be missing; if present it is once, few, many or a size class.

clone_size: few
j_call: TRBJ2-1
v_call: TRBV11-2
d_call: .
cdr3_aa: CASSSPPGPRDEQFF
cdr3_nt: TGTGCCAGCAGCTCTCCCCCGGGGCCGCGGGATGAGCAGTTCTTC

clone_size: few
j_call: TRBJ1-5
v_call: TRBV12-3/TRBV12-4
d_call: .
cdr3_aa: CASRHRRGGNQPQHF
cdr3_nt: TGTGCCAGCAGACATCGACGCGGGGGCAATCAGCCCCAGCATTTT

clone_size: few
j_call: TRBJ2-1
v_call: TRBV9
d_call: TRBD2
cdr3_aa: CASSSKREGLINEQFF
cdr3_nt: TGTGCCAGCAGCTCCAAGCGGGAGGGCCTTATTAATGAGCAGTTCTTC

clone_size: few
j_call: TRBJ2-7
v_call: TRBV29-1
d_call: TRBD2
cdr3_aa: CSARKGSGRDYEQYF
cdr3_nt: TGCAGCGCCCGGAAAGGTAGCGGGAGGGACTACGAGCAGTACTTC

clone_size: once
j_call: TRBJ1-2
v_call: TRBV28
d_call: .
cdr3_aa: CASSLLPYGYTF
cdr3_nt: TGTGCCAGCAGTCTCCTCCCCTATGGCTACACCTTC

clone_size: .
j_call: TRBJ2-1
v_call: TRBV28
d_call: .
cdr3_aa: CAISSYNEQFF
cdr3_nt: TGTGCCATCAGTTCCTACAATGAGCAGTTCTTC

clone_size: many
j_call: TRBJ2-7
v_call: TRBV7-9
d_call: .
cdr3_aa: CASSSYEQYF
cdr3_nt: TGTGCCAGCAGCTCCTACGAGCAGTACTTC

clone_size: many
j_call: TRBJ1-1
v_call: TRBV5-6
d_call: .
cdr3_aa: CASSLQNTEAFF
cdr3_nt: TGTGCCAGCAGTCTACAGAACACTGAAGCTTTCTTT

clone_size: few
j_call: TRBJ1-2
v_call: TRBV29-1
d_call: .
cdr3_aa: CSVERGSGNGYTF
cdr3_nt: TGCAGCGTTGAGAGAGGGTCAGGGAACGGCTACACCTTC

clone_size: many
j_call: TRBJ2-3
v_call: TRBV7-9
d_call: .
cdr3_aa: CASGDTDTQYF
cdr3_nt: TGTGCCAGCGGTGACACAGATACGCAGTATTTT

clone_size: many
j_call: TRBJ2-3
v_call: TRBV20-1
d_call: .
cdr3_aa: CSAYPRRDTDTQYF
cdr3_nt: TGCAGTGCTTACCCTCGTCGAGACACAGATACGCAGTATTTT

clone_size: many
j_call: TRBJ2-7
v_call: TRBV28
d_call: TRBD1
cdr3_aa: CASARTGFYEQYF
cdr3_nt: TGTGCCAGCGCCCGGACAGGGTTTTACGAGCAGTACTTC

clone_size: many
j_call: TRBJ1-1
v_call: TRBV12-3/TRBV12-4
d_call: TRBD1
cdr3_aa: CASSYQGGTEAFF
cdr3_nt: TGTGCCAGCAGTTATCAGGGGGGGACTGAAGCTTTCTTT

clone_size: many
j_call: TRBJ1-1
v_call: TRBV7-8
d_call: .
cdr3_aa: CASSLSYAGEAFF
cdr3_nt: TGTGCCAGCAGCTTAAGCTATGCTGGGGAAGCTTTCTTT

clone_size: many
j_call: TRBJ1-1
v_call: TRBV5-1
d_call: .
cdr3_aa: CASSLDVTGTEAFF
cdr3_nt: TGCGCCAGCAGCTTGGATGTGACAGGTACTGAAGCTTTCTTT

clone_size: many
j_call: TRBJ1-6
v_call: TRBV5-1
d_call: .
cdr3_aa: CASSLNGVHPNSPLHF
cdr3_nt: TGCGCCAGCAGCTTGAACGGGGTCCATCCGAATTCACCCCTCCACTTT

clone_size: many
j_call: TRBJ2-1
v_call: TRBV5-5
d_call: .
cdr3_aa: CASSPRSYGHEQFF
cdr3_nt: TGTGCCAGCAGCCCTCGGTCGTACGGCCATGAGCAGTTCTTC

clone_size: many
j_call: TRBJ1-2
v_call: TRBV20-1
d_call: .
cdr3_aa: CSASTLQGLYGYTF
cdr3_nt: TGCAGTGCTTCGACTCTACAGGGTCTCTATGGCTACACCTTC

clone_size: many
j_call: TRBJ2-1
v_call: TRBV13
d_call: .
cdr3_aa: CASSSYSHNEQFF
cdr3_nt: TGTGCCAGCAGCTCTTACAGCCACAATGAGCAGTTCTTC

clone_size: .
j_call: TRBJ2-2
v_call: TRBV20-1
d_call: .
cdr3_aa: CSASRLVGELFF
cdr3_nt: TGCAGTGCTAGTAGGTTGGTCGGGGAGCTGTTTTTT

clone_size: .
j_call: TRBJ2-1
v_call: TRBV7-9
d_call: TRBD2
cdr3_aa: CASSLSGTSGVNEQFF
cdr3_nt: TGTGCCAGCAGCCTATCCGGGACTAGCGGGGTCAATGAGCAGTTCTTC

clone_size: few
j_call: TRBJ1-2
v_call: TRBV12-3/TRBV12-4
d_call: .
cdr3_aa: CASSSPGAGRSGYTF
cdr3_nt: TGTGCCAGCAGTTCCCCCGGGGCCGGACGGAGTGGCTACACCTTC

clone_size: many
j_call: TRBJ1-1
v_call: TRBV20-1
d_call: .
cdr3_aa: CSARGTGRFTEAFF
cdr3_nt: TGCAGTGCTAGAGGAACAGGGAGGTTCACTGAAGCTTTCTTT

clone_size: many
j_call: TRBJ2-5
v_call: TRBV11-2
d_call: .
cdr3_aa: CASSPRLWETQYF
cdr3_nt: TGTGCCAGCAGCCCCCGGTTGTGGGAGACCCAGTACTTC

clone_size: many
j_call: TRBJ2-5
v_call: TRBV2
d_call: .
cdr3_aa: CASKRDGLNQETQYF
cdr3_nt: TGTGCCAGCAAACGGGACGGGCTGAATCAAGAGACCCAGTACTTC

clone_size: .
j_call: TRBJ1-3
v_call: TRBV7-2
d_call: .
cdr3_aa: CASSQDSSGNTIYF
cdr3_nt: TGTGCCAGCAGCCAGGACAGCTCTGGAAACACCATATATTTT

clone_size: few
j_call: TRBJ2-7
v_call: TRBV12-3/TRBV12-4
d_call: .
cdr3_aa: CATRVRETSYEQYF
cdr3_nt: TGTGCCACCCGGGTCAGAGAAACTTCCTACGAGCAGTACTTC

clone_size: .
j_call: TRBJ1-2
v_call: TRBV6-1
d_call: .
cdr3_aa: CASFFNYGFTF
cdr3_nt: TGCGCCAGCTTTTTTAACTATGGCTTCACCTTC

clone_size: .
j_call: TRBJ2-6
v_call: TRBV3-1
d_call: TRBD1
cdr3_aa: CASSRGPLNSGANVLTF
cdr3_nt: TGTGCCAGCAGCAGGGGGCCCCTCAACTCTGGGGCCAACGTCCTGACTTTC

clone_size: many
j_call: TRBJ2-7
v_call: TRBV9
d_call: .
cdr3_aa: CASSPFGDSSYEQYF
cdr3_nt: TGTGCCAGCAGCCCCTTTGGGGACTCATCCTACGAGCAGTACTTC

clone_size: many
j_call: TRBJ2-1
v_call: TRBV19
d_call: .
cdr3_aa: CASSIVRGNEQFF
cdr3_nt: TGTGCCAGTAGTATAGTGCGCGGCAATGAGCAGTTCTTC

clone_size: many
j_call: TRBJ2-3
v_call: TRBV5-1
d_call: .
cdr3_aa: CASSLLSGDTQYF
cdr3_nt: TGCGCCAGCAGCTTGCTCTCGGGAGATACGCAGTATTTT

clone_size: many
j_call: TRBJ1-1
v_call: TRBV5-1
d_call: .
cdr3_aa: CASSPYPTGRDMAFF
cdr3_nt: TGCGCCAGCAGCCCCTACCCGACAGGTCGCGATATGGCTTTCTTT

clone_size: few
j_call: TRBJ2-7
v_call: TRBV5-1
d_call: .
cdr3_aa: CASSLDSNGEQYF
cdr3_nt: TGCGCCAGCAGCTTGGACTCGAATGGCGAGCAGTACTTC

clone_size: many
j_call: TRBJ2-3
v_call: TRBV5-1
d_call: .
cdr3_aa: CASSLTGSPSDTQYF
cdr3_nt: TGCGCCAGCAGCTTGACCGGGTCTCCCTCAGATACGCAGTATTTT

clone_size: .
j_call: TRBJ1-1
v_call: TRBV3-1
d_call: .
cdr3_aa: CASSQGGPGVTEAFF
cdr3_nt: TGTGCCAGCAGCCAGGGGGGCCCTGGGGTCACTGAAGCTTTCTTT

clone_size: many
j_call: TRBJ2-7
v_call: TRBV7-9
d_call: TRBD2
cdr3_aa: CASSSTTSGRRHEQYF
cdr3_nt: TGTGCCAGCAGCTCCACGACTAGCGGGAGACGGCACGAGCAGTACTTC

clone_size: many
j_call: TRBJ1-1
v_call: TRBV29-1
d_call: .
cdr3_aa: CSVEDTANTEAFF
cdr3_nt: TGCAGCGTTGAAGACACAGCCAACACTGAAGCTTTCTTT

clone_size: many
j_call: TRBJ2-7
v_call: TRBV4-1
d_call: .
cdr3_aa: CASSQGGSNEQYF
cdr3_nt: TGCGCCAGCAGCCAGGGGGGCTCCAACGAGCAGTACTTC

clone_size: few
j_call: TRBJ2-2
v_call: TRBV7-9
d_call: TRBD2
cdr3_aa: CASSPPSGRAGELFF
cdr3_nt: TGTGCCAGCAGCCCCCCTAGCGGGAGGGCCGGGGAGCTGTTTTTT

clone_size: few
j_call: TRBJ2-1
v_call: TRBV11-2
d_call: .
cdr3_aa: CASSPSTAHNEQFF
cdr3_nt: TGTGCCAGCAGCCCCAGTACAGCCCACAATGAGCAGTTCTTC

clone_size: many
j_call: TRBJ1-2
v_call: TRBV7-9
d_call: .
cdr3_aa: CASSGRGPYGYTF
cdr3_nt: TGTGCCAGCAGCGGCAGGGGCCCCTATGGCTACACCTTC

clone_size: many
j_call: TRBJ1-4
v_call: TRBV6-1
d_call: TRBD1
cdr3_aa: CASSHNPPDREREKLFF
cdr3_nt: TGTGCCAGCAGCCACAACCCGCCGGACAGGGAACGCGAAAAACTGTTTTTT

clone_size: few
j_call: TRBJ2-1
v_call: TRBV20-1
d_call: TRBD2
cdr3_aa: CSAETSGRQFF
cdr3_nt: TGCAGTGCGGAGACTAGCGGGAGGCAGTTCTTC

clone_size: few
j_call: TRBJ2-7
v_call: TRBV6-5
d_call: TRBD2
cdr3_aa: CASRSGLAPHEQYF
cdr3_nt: TGTGCCAGCAGATCGGGACTAGCGCCCCACGAGCAGTACTTC

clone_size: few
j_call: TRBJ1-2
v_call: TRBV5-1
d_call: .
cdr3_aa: CASSFQGNYGYTF
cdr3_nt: TGCGCCAGCAGCTTTCAGGGGAACTATGGCTACACCTTC

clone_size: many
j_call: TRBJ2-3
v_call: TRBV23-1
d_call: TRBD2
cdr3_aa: CASSRRTSGRVGDTQYF
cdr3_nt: TGCGCCAGCAGTCGGCGGACTAGCGGGAGGGTTGGAGATACGCAGTATTTT

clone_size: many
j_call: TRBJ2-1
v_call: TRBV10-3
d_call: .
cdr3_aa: CAIRESRDPERSYNEQFF
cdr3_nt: TGTGCCATCAGAGAGTCCCGGGACCCGGAGAGGTCCTACAATGAGCAGTTCTTC

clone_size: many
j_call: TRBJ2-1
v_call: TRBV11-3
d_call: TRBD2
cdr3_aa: CASSLGSGGSSYNEQFF
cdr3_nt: TGTGCCAGCAGCTTGGGGTCGGGGGGAAGCTCCTACAATGAGCAGTTCTTC

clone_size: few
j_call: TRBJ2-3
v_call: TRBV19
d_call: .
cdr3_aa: CATTAAGHSTDTQYF
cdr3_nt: TGTGCCACTACCGCGGCGGGGCATAGCACAGATACGCAGTATTTT

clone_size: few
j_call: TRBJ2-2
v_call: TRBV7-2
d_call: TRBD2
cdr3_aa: CASSSGLGGELFF
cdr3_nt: TGTGCCAGCAGCTCGGGACTAGGCGGGGAGCTGTTTTTT

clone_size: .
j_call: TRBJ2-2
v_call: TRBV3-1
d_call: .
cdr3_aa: CASSLRDTGSGELFF
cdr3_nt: TGTGCCAGCAGCCTTAGGGACACCGGGTCCGGGGAGCTGTTTTTT